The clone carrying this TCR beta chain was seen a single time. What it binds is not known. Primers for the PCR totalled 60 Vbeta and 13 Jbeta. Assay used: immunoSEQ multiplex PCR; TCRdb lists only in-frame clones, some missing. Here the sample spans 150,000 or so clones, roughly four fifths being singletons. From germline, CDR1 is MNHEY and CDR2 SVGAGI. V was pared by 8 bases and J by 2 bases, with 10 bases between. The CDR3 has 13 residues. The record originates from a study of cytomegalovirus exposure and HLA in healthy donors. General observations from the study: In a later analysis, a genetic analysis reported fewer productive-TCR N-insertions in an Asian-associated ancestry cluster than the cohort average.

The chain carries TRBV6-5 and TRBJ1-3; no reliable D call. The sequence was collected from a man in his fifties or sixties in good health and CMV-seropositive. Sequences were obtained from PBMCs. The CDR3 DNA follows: TGTGCCAGCGCCAGGCAGGCTGGAAACACCATATATTTT. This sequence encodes CASARQAGNTIYF.